This T cell receptor beta chain comes out of a study of T cell responses to AZD1222 COVID-19 vaccine. Broader study findings: Among vaccine-associated CD4 TCRs, coverage spanned spike, with dominance at 160-218 and 743-854.

Data came from immunoSEQ multiplex PCR; TCRdb stores just in-frame clones and leaves some out. Of about 190,000 clones in the sample, 90% to 95% were seen once. As concerns this clone: Its antigen remains unidentified.

This CDR3 spans 14 amino acids. Germline V gene lookup returns CDR1 SGHRS and CDR2 YFSETQ. The V segment lost 4 bases and the J segment 3 bases; nucleotides outside the gene matches: 3. The clonotype was recovered from an adult in good health. The specimen comprised peripheral blood, sampled on day 0 of AZD1222 vaccination. J is TRBJ2-3 and V is TRBV5-1; 9 bases line up with TRBD1. The CDR3 nucleotides read TGCGCCAGCAGCCCGGGACAGGGTACAGATACGCAGTATTTT. It is translated as CASSPGQGTDTQYF.